This paragraph reports one TCR beta chain. This sample was taken from a study of blood T cell repertoires in COVID-19. Looking at the study overall: There were acute and convalescent COVID-19 samples, and they came from the United States, Italy and Spain.

The germline V gene encodes CDR1 LGHDT and CDR2 YNNKEL (reference sequence). With V trimmed by 8 bases and J by 4 bases, 4 bases remained unmatched. The CDR3 covers 12 residues. Under the authors' procedure: Amplifying reference gene primers gave estimates of nucleated cell counts. Sequencing used immunoSEQ multiplex PCR; TCRdb keeps in-frame clones, though not all of them. The D gene and trimming were derived from the DNA, and the V and J assignments and clone size from that table. The repertoire holds about 100,000 clones, with 85% to 90% as singletons. This rearrangement joins TRBV3-1 (or the pseudogene TRBV3-2) to TRBJ2-5; 7 positions match TRBD1. Sequences were obtained from peripheral blood. This TCR was sampled from a human donor in a cohort sampled during active COVID-19. For the CDR3, the DNA is TGTGCCAGCTCCCGGGACAGAGAGACCCAGTACTTC. It specifies CASSRDRETQYF.